This entry is about one T cell receptor beta chain. This sample is part of a study of blood T cell repertoires in COVID-19. Study summary: Samples taken during acute and convalescent COVID-19 were collected in the United States, Italy and Spain.

It was during active infection that Seattle patients were enrolled and then longitudinally followed. Assay used: immunoSEQ multiplex PCR; TCRdb lists only in-frame clones, some missing. The sample has under 200,000 clones, approximately 86% seen once. CDR3 length: 18 residues. V was clipped by 5 bases and J by 1 base; unmatched bases: 12. CDR1 is SGHTA and CDR2 is FQGNSA in the germline V gene. This TCR derives from a woman of 80 years or more with COVID-19, enrolled during active disease. Sequencing was performed on peripheral blood. V is TRBV7-2 and J is TRBJ2-5; 11 bases fit TRBD2. CDR3 loop: CASSPPRGTSGFQETQYF. The CDR3 DNA reads TGTGCCAGCAGCCCACCGCGCGGGACTAGCGGCTTCCAAGAGACCCAGTACTTC.